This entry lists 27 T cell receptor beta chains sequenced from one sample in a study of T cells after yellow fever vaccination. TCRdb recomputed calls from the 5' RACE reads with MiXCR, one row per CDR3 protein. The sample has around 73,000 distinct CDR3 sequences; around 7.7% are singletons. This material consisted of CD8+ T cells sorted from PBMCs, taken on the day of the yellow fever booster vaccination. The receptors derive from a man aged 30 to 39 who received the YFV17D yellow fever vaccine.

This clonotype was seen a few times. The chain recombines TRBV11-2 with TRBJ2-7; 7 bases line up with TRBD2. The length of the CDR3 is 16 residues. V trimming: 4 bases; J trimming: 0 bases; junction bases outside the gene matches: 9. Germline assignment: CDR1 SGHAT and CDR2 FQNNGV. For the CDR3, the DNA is TGTGCCAGCAGCTCCCGGACTAGGAGAAGCTCCTACGAGCAGTACTTC. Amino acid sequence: CASSSRTRRSSYEQYF.

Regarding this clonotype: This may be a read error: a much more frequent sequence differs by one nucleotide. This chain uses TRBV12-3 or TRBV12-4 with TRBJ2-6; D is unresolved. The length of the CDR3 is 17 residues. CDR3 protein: CANSFRTDFSGANVLTF. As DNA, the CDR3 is TGTGCCAACAGTTTTCGGACCGACTTCTCTGGGGCCAACGTCCTGACTTTC.

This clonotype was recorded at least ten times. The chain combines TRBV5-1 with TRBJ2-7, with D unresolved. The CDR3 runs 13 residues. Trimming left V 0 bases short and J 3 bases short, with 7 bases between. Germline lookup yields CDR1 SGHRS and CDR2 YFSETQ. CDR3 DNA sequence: TGCGCCAGCAGCTTGGGGCGGAACTACGAGCAGTACTTC. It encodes CASSLGRNYEQYF.

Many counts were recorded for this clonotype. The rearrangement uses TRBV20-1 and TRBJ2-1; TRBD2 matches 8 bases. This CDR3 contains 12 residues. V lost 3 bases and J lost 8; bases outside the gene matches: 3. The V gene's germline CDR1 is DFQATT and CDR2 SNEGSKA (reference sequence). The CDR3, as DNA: TGCAGTGCTAGCGGGAGGGGGGATGAGCAGTTCTTC. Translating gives CSASGRGDEQFF.

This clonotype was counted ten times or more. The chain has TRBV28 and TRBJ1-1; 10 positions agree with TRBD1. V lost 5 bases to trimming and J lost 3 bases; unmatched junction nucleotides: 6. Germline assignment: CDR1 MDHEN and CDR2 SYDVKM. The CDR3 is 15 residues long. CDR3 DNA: TGTGCCAGCAGTAAGCTGGGGACAGGGGACACTGAAGCTTTCTTT. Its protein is CASSKLGTGDTEAFF.

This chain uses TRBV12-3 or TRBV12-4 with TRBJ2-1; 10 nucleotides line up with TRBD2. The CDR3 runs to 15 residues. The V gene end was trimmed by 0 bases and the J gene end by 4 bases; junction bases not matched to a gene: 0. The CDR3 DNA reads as TGTGCCAGCAGTTTAGCTAGCGGGGGGTACAATGAGCAGTTCTTC. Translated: CASSLASGGYNEQFF.

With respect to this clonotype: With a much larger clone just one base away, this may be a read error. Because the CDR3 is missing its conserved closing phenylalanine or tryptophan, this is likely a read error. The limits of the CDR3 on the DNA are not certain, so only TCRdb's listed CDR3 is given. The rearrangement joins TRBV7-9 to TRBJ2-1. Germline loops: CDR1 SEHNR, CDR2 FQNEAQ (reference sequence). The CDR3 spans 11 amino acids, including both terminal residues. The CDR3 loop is CASSKASIEFS.

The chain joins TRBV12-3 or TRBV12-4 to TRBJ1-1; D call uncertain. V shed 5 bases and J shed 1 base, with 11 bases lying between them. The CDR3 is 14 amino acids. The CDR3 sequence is CASSLQPPNTEAFF. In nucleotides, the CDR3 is TGTGCCAGCAGTCTTCAGCCCCCGAACACTGAAGCTTTCTTT.

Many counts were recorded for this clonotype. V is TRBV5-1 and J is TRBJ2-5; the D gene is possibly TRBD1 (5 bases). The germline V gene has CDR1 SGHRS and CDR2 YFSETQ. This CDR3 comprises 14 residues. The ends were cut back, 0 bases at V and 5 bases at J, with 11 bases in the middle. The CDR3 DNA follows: TGCGCCAGCAGCTTGGCAGGGATCTCTGAGACCCAGTACTTC. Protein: CASSLAGISETQYF.

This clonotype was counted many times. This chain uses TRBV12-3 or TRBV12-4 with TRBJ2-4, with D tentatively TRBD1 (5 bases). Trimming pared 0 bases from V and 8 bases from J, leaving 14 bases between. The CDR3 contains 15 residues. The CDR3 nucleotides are TGTGCCAGCAGTTTAGCCCAAGGGGCTAGGGACATTCAGTACTTC. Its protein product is CASSLAQGARDIQYF.

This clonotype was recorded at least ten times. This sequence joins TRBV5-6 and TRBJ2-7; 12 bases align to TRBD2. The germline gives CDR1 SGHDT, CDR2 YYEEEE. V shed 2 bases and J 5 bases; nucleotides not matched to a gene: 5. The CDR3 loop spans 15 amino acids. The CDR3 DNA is TGTGCCAGCAGCTTCGGACTAGCGGGATACGACGAGCAGTACTTC. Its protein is CASSFGLAGYDEQYF.

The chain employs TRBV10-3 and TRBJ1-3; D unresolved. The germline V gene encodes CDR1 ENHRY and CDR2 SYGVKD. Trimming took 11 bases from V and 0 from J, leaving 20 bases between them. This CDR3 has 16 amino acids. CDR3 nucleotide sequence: TGTGCCCCCATCAGTAGCGGACCTGACTCTGGAAACACCATATATTTT. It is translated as CAPISSGPDSGNTIYF.

The DNA for the CDR3 is TGTGCCAGCAGTTACGGGGGCGGGAACTCCTACGAGCAGTACTTC. Translating it yields CASSYGGGNSYEQYF. The gene calls are TRBV6-5 and TRBJ2-7; D may match TRBD1 or TRBD2 (6 bases each). Between the trimmed V and J ends, which lost 2 bases and 0 bases, there was a span of 11 bases. CDR1 is MNHEY, CDR2 SVGAGI, per germline. The CDR3 has 15 amino acids.

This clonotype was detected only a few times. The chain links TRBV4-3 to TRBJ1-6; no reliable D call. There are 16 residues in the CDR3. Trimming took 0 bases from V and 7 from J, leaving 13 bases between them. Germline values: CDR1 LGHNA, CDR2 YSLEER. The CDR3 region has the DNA TGCGCCAGCAGCCAAGATCTTAGGACGGCGAATTCACCCCTCCACTTT. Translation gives CASSQDLRTANSPLHF.

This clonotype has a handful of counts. CDR3 amino acids: CASSGQGPRETQYF. The CDR3 DNA reads TGTGCCAGCAGCGGACAGGGACCTCGGGAGACCCAGTACTTC. This chain joins TRBV9 and TRBJ2-5; 7 nucleotides agree with TRBD1. The V gene end was trimmed by 3 bases and the J gene end by 5 bases; junction bases not matched to a gene: 7. The CDR3 length is 14 residues. Germline V gene sequence: CDR1 SGDLS, CDR2 YYNGEE.

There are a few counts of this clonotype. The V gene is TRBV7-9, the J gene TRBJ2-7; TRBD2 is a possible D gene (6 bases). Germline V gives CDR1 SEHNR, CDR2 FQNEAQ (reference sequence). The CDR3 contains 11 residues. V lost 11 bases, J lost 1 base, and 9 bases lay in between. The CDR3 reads CAWGESYEQYF. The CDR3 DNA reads TGTGCCTGGGGGGAGTCCTACGAGCAGTACTTC.

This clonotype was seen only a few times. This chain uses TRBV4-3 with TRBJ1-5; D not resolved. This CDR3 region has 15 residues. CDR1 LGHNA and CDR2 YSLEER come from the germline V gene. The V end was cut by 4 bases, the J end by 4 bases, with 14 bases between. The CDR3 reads CASSPRWANNQPQHF. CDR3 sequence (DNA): TGCGCCAGCAGCCCAAGGTGGGCAAATAATCAGCCCCAGCATTTT.

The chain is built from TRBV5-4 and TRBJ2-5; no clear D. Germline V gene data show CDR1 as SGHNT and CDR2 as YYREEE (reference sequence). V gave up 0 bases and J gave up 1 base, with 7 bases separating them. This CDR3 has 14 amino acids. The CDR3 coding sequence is TGTGCCAGCAGCTTGGACAGTTCCCAAGAGACCCAGTACTTC. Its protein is CASSLDSSQETQYF.

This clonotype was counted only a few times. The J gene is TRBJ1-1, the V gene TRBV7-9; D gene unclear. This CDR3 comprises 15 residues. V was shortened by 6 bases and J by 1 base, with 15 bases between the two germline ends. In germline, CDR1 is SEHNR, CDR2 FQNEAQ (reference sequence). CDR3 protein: CASSALEGRNTEAFF. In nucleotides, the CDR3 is TGTGCCAGCAGTGCGCTGGAGGGTCGGAACACTGAAGCTTTCTTT.

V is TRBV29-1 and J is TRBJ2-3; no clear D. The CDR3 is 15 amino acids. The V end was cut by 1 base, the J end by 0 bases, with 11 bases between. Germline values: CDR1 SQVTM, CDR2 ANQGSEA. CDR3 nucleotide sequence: TGCAGCGTTGAAGGAGTGCACCTCAGCACAGATACGCAGTATTTT. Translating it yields CSVEGVHLSTDTQYF.

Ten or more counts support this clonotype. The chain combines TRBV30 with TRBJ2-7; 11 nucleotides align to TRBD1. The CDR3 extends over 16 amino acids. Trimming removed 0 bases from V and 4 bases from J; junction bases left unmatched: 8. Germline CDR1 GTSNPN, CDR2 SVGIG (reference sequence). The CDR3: CAWSVGSGQGAYEQYF. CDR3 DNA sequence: TGTGCCTGGAGTGTAGGGTCAGGACAGGGGGCTTACGAGCAGTACTTC.

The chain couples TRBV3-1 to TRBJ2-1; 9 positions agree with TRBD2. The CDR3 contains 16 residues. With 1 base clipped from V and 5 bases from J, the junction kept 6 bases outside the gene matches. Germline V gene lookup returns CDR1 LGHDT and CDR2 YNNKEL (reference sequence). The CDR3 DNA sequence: TGTGCCAGCAGCCAAGCAACTAGCGGGTATCACAATGAGCAGTTCTTC. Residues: CASSQATSGYHNEQFF.

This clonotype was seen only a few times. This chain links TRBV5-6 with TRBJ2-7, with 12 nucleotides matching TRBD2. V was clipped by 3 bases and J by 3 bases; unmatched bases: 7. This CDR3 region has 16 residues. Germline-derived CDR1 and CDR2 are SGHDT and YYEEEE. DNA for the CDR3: TGTGCCAGCAGCTACATGACTAGCGGGGGATTCTACGAGCAGTACTTC. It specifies CASSYMTSGGFYEQYF. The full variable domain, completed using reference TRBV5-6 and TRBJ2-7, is DAGVTQSPTHLIKTRGQQVTLRCSPKSGHDTVSWYQQALGQGPQFIFQYYEEEERQRGNFPDRFSGHQFPNYSSELNVNALLLGDSALYLCASSYMTSGGFYEQYFGPGTRLTVT.

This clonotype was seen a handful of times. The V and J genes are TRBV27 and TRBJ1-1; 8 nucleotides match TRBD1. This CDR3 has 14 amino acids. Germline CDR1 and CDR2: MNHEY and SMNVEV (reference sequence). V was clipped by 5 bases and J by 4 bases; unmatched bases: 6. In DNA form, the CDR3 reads TGTGCCAGCAGTCCTCAGGGGGCCATCACTGAAGCTTTCTTT. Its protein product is CASSPQGAITEAFF.

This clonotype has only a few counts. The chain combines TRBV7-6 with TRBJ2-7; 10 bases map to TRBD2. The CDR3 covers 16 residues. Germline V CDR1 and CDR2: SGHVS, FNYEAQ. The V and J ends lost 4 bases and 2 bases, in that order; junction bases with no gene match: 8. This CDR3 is CASSSPASGSTYEQYF. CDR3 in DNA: TGTGCCAGCAGCTCCCCCGCTAGCGGGAGTACCTACGAGCAGTACTTC.

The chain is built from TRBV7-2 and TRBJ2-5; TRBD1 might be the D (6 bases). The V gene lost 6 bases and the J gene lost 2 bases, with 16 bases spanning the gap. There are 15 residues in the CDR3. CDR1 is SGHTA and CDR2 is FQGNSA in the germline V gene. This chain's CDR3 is CASRLPGHSQETQYF. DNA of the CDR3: TGTGCCAGCAGGCTACCGGGACACTCACAAGAGACCCAGTACTTC. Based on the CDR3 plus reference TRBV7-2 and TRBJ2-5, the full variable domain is GAGVSQSPSNKVTEKGKDVELRCDPISGHTALYWYRQSLGQGLEFLIYFQGNSAPDKSGLPSDRFSAERTGGSVSTLTIQRTQQEDSAVYLCASRLPGHSQETQYFGPGTRLLVL.

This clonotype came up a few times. CDR3 in DNA: TGTGCCAGCCTGGCGAGGGCGTCTAACTATGGCTACACCTTC. Translation: CASLARASNYGYTF. The V gene is TRBV6-2 or TRBV6-3, the J gene TRBJ1-2; D is unclear. V dropped 8 bases and J dropped 0 bases, with 13 bases sitting between them. Germline lookup yields CDR1 MNHEY and CDR2 SVGEGT. This CDR3 is 14 amino acids long.